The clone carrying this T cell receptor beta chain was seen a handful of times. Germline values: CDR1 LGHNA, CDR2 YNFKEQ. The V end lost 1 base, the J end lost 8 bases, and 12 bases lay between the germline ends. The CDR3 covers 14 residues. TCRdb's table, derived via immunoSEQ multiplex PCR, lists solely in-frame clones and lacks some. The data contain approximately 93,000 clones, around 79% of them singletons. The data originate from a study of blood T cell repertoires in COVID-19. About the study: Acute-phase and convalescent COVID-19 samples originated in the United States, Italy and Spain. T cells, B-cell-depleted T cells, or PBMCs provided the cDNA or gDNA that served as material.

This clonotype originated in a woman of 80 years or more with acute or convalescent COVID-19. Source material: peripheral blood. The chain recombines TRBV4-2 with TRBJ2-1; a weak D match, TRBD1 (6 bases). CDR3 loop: CASSQVGAEDEQFF. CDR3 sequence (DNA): TGTGCCAGCAGCCAAGTGGGGGCGGAGGATGAGCAGTTCTTC.